This T cell receptor (beta chain) is from a study of blood T cell repertoires in COVID-19. About the study: Acute and convalescent COVID-19 samples came from the United States, Italy and Spain. PBMCs, B-cell-depleted T cells, or T cells were the source of the cDNA or gDNA that made up the material.

Assay used: immunoSEQ multiplex PCR; TCRdb lists only in-frame clones, some missing. The sample lists fewer than 250,000 clones; roughly four fifths were seen once. Germline V gene sequence: CDR1 MNHEY, CDR2 SMNVEV (reference sequence). Trimming removed 2 bases from V and 7 bases from J; junction bases left unmatched: 7. CDR3 size: 16 residues. The sequence derives from a woman between 45 and 60 years old with acute or convalescent COVID-19. The V gene is TRBV27, the J gene TRBJ1-6, with 8 bases fitting TRBD1. The sample was peripheral blood. The CDR3: CASSLKTGVWNSPLHF. The CDR3 DNA reads TGTGCCAGCAGTTTAAAGACAGGGGTATGGAATTCACCCCTCCACTTT.